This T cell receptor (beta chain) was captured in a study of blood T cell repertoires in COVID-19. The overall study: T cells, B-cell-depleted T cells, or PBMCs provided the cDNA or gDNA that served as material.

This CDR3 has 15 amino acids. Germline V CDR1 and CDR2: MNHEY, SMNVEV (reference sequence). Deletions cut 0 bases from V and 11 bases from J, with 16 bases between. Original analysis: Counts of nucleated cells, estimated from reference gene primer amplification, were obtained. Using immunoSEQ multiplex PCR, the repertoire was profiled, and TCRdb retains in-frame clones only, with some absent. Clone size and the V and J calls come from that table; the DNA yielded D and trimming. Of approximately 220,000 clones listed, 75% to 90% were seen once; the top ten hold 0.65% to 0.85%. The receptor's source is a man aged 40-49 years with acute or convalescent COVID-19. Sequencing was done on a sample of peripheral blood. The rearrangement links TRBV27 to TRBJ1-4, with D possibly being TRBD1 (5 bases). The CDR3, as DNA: TGTGCCAGCAGTTTATCGGTGCAGGGCTCTGAGAAACTGTTTTTT. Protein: CASSLSVQGSEKLFF.